This T cell receptor beta chain was observed in a study of blood T cell repertoires in COVID-19. Across the study: Samples taken during acute and convalescent COVID-19 were collected in the United States, Italy and Spain.

With 0 bases clipped from V and 1 base from J, the junction kept 5 bases outside the gene matches. Germline CDR1 and CDR2: LGHDT and YNNKEL (reference sequence). CDR3 size: 18 residues. The assay was immunoSEQ multiplex PCR, and TCRdb's table has in-frame clones only and misses some. Of about 300,000 clones in the sample, about nine tenths were seen once. The specimen was peripheral blood. The receptor was isolated from a man aged 18 to 30 with active or convalescent COVID-19. The chain recombines TRBV3-1 (or the pseudogene TRBV3-2) with TRBJ2-1; 11 nucleotides match TRBD2. CDR3 coding DNA: TGTGCCAGCAGCCAAGAAGCTAGCGGGAGGATTTCCTACAATGAGCAGTTCTTC. As protein: CASSQEASGRISYNEQFF.